The present T cell receptor beta chain was sequenced within a study of a mutant IDH1 vaccine in newly diagnosed glioma. Germline-derived CDR1 and CDR2 are MNHEY and SVGAGI. This CDR3 region has 13 residues. V lost 0 bases and J lost 4, with 7 bases in between. Concerning this clone itself: Its specificity is unknown.

Time point meaning: week 47, end of study. In the vaccine, a single dose held 300 ug of the mutant IDH1 20-mer peptide, along with topical imiquimod. Libraries were prepared by immunoSEQ multiplex PCR; TCRdb keeps only in-frame clonotypes and omits some of them. Of tens of thousands of clones listed, around 86% were seen once; the top ten hold 3.5% to 4.5%. The source is a man aged 25 to 40 with glioma. Source: PBMCs, taken from a glioma patient whose treatment included an IDH1 peptide vaccine. The V and J genes are TRBV6-5 and TRBJ2-7; D is unclear. CDR3 DNA sequence: TGTGCCAGCAGTTACTCGCCAAGATACGAGCAGTACTTC. This gives the protein CASSYSPRYEQYF.